These 22 T cell receptor beta chains share one sample of origin, sequenced in a study of patients and donors after allogeneic stem cell transplantation (TCRdb year 2020). Receptors were amplified or captured by RT-PCR. This sample was sequenced with a NextSeq 550. The public reads were quality trimmed at Q25 with fastp and then assembled into clones with MiXCR by TCRdb, keeping productive beta chains. CDR3 protein duplicates are merged, each entry listing the most common genes and DNA. The sample table lists hundreds of thousands of distinct CDR3 sequences, roughly 16% of them with a count of one. The biggest ten clones account for less than 8% of the sample. The sequenced sample was blood, either unsorted or a sorted T cell fraction (not recorded which). Receptors were obtained from a human donor who was either an allogeneic HSCT recipient or a stem cell or donor lymphocyte infusion donor (not recorded which). It is not recorded whose cells these are; they may come from a transplant donor.

The genes are TRBV20-1 and TRBJ2-7; 11 positions agree with TRBD2. CDR1 is DFQATT and CDR2 is SNEGSKA in the germline V gene (reference sequence). The CDR3 is 15 amino acids. V trimming: 1 base; J trimming: 3 bases; junction bases outside the gene matches: 5. CDR3 amino acids: CSARAPGLAVYEQYF. In nucleotides, the CDR3 is TGCAGTGCTAGAGCTCCGGGACTAGCGGTCTACGAGCAGTACTTC.

The table lists this clonotype with a few counts. The V gene is TRBV7-9, the J gene TRBJ2-5, with unresolved D. Per the germline V gene, CDR1 is SEHNR and CDR2 is FQNEAQ (reference sequence). The CDR3 spans 11 residues. V was shortened by 3 bases and J by 6 bases, with 5 bases between the two germline ends. The CDR3 loop reads CASSFEKTQYF. Written as DNA, the CDR3 is TGTGCCAGCAGCTTTGAAAAGACCCAGTACTTC.

This clonotype was counted a few times. The genes are TRBV7-9 and TRBJ1-1; TRBD1 aligns across 9 bases. The V and J ends lost 4 bases and 6 bases, in that order; junction bases with no gene match: 9. CDR1 is SEHNR and CDR2 is FQNEAQ in the germline V gene (reference sequence). This CDR3 is built from 15 residues. The CDR3 bases are TGTGCCAGCAGCTCCCTTGACAGGGGGTTTTCTGAAGCTTTCTTT. Translation: CASSSLDRGFSEAFF.

CDR3 protein: CASSLVARQPLAEAFF. The DNA of the CDR3 is TGCGCCAGCAGCTTGGTAGCGCGCCAACCGCTCGCCGAAGCTTTCTTT. The chain employs TRBV5-1 and TRBJ1-1; D is ambiguous. Germline CDR1 and CDR2: SGHRS and YFSETQ. This CDR3 has 16 residues. V was shortened by 0 bases and J by 8 bases, with 20 bases between the two germline ends.

This clonotype came up a few times. The chain links TRBV20-1 to TRBJ2-1; 7 positions agree with TRBD2. V lost 2 bases and J lost 10; bases outside the gene matches: 8. CDR3 length: 13 residues. The germline CDR1 and CDR2 sequences are DFQATT and SNEGSKA (reference sequence). CDR3 residues: CSARLGGGGEQFF. The CDR3 DNA reads as TGCAGTGCTAGATTGGGGGGGGGAGGAGAGCAGTTCTTC.

There are a few counts of this clonotype. The chain is built from TRBV6-2 or TRBV6-3 and TRBJ2-7; unclear D gene. The CDR3 is made up of 14 amino acids. The V end lost 6 bases, the J end lost 3 bases, and 15 bases lay between the germline ends. CDR1 and CDR2 from the germline V gene are MNHEY and SVGEGT. The CDR3 sequence is CASSPLRNDYEQYF. Here the CDR3 DNA reads TGTGCCAGCAGCCCCCTGCGGAATGACTACGAGCAGTACTTC.

The chain joins TRBV10-3 to TRBJ1-1; weak D call: TRBD1 (5 bases). V lost 2 bases and J 6 bases, leaving 13 bases between the germline ends. CDR3 length equals 14 residues. Germline V gene lookup returns CDR1 ENHRY and CDR2 SYGVKD. Here the CDR3 DNA reads TGTGCCATCAGTGAGCCCGGGACGACCGCTGAAGCTTTCTTT. Translation gives CAISEPGTTAEAFF.

A few counts support this clonotype. The chain employs TRBV7-6 and TRBJ2-7; no clear D gene. The CDR3 has 13 residues. Germline V CDR1 and CDR2: SGHVS, FNYEAQ. V was trimmed by 5 bases and J by 2 bases, leaving 10 bases between them. The CDR3 nucleotides read TGTGCCAGCAGCGAAGGGCCAGCCTACGAGCAGTACTTC. This encodes CASSEGPAYEQYF.

CDR3 residues: CASDVAESSYNEQFF. In DNA, the CDR3 is TGTGCCAGCGACGTTGCCGAGAGCTCCTACAATGAGCAGTTCTTC. This chain uses TRBV11-3 with TRBJ2-1; D ambiguous. Germline V gene data show CDR1 as SGHNT and CDR2 as YENEEA. CDR3 size: 15 residues. With 8 bases removed from V and 0 bases from J, the gap between germline ends came to 14 bases.

The V call is TRBV3-1, the J call TRBJ1-1; possible D gene TRBD1, 6 bases. CDR1 is LGHDT, CDR2 YNNKEL, per germline (reference sequence). The length of the CDR3 is 14 residues. With 3 bases removed from V and 8 bases from J, the gap between germline ends came to 16 bases. The CDR3 loop is CASSHREMGAEAFF. CDR3 DNA: TGTGCCAGCAGCCACCGAGAGATGGGGGCCGAAGCTTTCTTT. Full variable domain (remainder filled in from reference TRBV3-1 and TRBJ1-1): DTAVSQTPKYLVTQMGNDKSIKCEQNLGHDTMYWYKQDSKKFLKIMFSYNNKELIINETVPNRFSPKSPDKAHLNLHINSLELGDSAVYFCASSHREMGAEAFFGQGTRLTVV.

This clonotype showed up many times. This chain uses TRBV7-8 with TRBJ1-1; 8 nucleotides line up with TRBD1. The V segment lost 1 base and the J segment 4 bases; nucleotides outside the gene matches: 2. The germline V gene has CDR1 SGHVS and CDR2 FQNEAQ. The CDR3 covers 14 residues. The CDR3 spells CASSLGGQATEAFF. CDR3 DNA: TGTGCCAGCAGCTTAGGGGGACAGGCCACTGAAGCTTTCTTT.

The chain couples TRBV6-1 to TRBJ2-7, with TRBD1 identical over 9 bases. J lost 1 base, V lost 5 bases, and 18 bases had no gene match. CDR1 is MNHNS, CDR2 SASEGT, per germline. This CDR3 spans 19 amino acids. For the CDR3, the DNA is TGTGCCAGCAGTCCCCATAGACAGGGGGGAACACAAGCGTCCTACGAGCAGTACTTC. Protein: CASSPHRQGGTQASYEQYF.

The chain links TRBV10-3 to TRBJ2-7, with D maybe TRBD2 (6 bases). CDR3 length equals 12 residues. V was trimmed by 11 bases and J by 1 base, leaving 12 bases between them. In germline, CDR1 is ENHRY, CDR2 SYGVKD. The DNA of the CDR3 is TGTGCCTCGATAGGGAGGTCCTACGAGCAGTACTTC. Translated, it gives CASIGRSYEQYF.

This clonotype was seen repeatedly, ten times or more. CDR3 region: CASSQVIRLTQPQHF. CDR3 nucleotides: TGCGCCAGCAGCCAAGTCATAAGGCTTACTCAGCCCCAGCATTTT. The rearrangement links TRBV4-1 to TRBJ1-5; no reliable D call. Germline V lookup: CDR1 MGHRA, CDR2 YSYEKL. The CDR3 consists of 15 residues. V was clipped by 1 base and J by 6 bases, with 13 bases between them.

This clonotype was recorded many times. The chain recombines TRBV27 with TRBJ2-1, with a tentative D call TRBD2 (5 bases). This CDR3 spans 12 amino acids. V was shortened by 5 bases and J by 7 bases, with 9 bases between the two germline ends. CDR1 and CDR2 from the germline V gene are MNHEY and SMNVEV (reference sequence). The CDR3 spells CASSGSRNEQFF. The CDR3 region has the DNA TGTGCCAGCAGTGGGAGCAGGAATGAGCAGTTCTTC.

The chain is built from TRBV12-3 or TRBV12-4 and TRBJ2-5; D is uncertain. Trimming shortened V by 6 bases and J by 4 bases, and 9 bases separated the two germline ends. The CDR3 loop spans 12 amino acids. CDR3 region: CASSFPPETQYF. The CDR3 region has the DNA TGTGCCAGCAGCTTTCCCCCAGAGACCCAGTACTTC.

The chain uses TRBV6-5 and TRBJ1-1, with a possible D match to TRBD1 (6 bases). The CDR3 sequence is 15 residues long. The V end lost 1 base, the J end lost 2 bases, and 11 bases lay between the germline ends. Germline loops: CDR1 MNHEY, CDR2 SVGAGI. CDR3 residues: CASSYYWGQNTEAFF. The CDR3 DNA follows: TGTGCCAGCAGTTACTACTGGGGGCAAAACACTGAAGCTTTCTTT.

The rearrangement joins TRBV6-5 to TRBJ1-2; maybe TRBD1 (5 bases). V was shortened by 1 base and J by 2 bases, with 11 bases between the two germline ends. Germline CDR1 is MNHEY and CDR2 is SVGAGI. The CDR3 has 15 residues. Written as DNA, the CDR3 is TGTGCCAGCAGTTACTTTCGGGACGGCAACTATGGCTACACCTTC. Its protein is CASSYFRDGNYGYTF.

The chain couples TRBV20-1 to TRBJ1-1, with TRBD1 identical over 8 bases. This CDR3 is built from 12 residues. V was pared by 2 bases and J by 8 bases, with 4 bases of the junction left unmatched. The germline gives CDR1 DFQATT, CDR2 SNEGSKA (reference sequence). CDR3 in amino acids: CSARQGAEEAFF. Written as DNA, the CDR3 is TGCAGTGCTAGACAGGGGGCTGAGGAAGCTTTCTTT.

This clonotype has just a few counts. This rearrangement joins TRBV4-1 to TRBJ2-1, with 8 bases lining up with TRBD2. Unmatched junction bases numbered 7, after V lost 4 bases and J lost 5 bases. The CDR3 has 15 amino acids. CDR1 is MGHRA, CDR2 YSYEKL, per germline. CDR3 sequence: CASSRSGTRNNEQFF. The CDR3 DNA reads as TGCGCCAGCAGCCGCTCCGGGACTAGAAACAATGAGCAGTTCTTC.

The V and J genes are TRBV29-1 and TRBJ2-3; D may be TRBD2 (5 bases). V shed 3 bases and J shed 2 bases, with 12 bases lying between them. The CDR3 consists of 14 residues. CDR1 SQVTM and CDR2 ANQGSEA come from the germline V gene. The DNA for the CDR3 is TGCAGCGTTGACGGGGAGATGATCACAGATACGCAGTATTTT. It is translated as CSVDGEMITDTQYF.

This clonotype was detected only a few times. The chain combines TRBV7-9 with TRBJ1-1; TRBD1 agrees at 7 bases. With V trimmed by 5 bases and J by 6 bases, 6 bases remained unmatched. This CDR3 is 13 amino acids long. Germline V CDR1 and CDR2: SEHNR, FQNEAQ (reference sequence). The CDR3 loop is CASSPTGNPEAFF. In DNA form, the CDR3 reads TGTGCCAGCAGCCCGACAGGGAATCCTGAAGCTTTCTTT.